These T cell receptor beta chains were read from a single sample in a study of chemoradiotherapy in HPV16-positive cancers. This table comes from immunoSEQ multiplex PCR, and its TCRdb copy is limited to in-frame clones, with some not included. The sample has about 12,000 clones; 60% to 80% are singletons. This sample was obtained from a patient who underwent chemoradiotherapy. Source of these receptors: a human donor with HPV-associated anogenital cancer. Both conserved end residues are part of each CDR3. A D gene is named only where the DNA matches it firmly. Not all rows give a size; the values are once, few, many and, for expanded clones, a class.

few TRBJ2-5 TRBV5-1 . CASSLGQETQYF TGCGCCAGCAGCTTGGGCCAAGAGACCCAGTACTTC
. TRBJ2-5 TRBV7-3 TRBD2 CASSPAAGGETQYF TGTGCCAGCAGCCCGGCTGCGGGAGGAGAGACCCAGTACTTC
. TRBJ2-7 TRBV10-2 . CASMWEAAYEQYF TGCGCCAGCATGTGGGAGGCGGCCTACGAGCAGTACTTC
few TRBJ1-5 TRBV2 . CASSYRRDLDQPQHF TGTGCCAGCAGTTATAGACGGGACCTCGATCAGCCCCAGCATTTT
. TRBJ2-1 TRBV27 . CASSLGGIVGGWEQFF TGTGCCAGCAGTTTAGGGGGTATCGTGGGAGGATGGGAGCAGTTCTTC
once TRBJ1-3 TRBV5-6 . CASSPSQDSRNTIYF TGTGCCAGCAGCCCATCCCAGGACAGTAGAAACACCATATATTTT
. TRBJ2-7 TRBV30 TRBD1 CAWTGQGAREQYF TGTGCCTGGACGGGACAGGGGGCCAGAGAGCAGTACTTC
once TRBJ2-1 TRBV2 . CASSEVPQVVGEQFF TGTGCCAGCAGTGAAGTCCCGCAGGTGGTGGGTGAGCAGTTCTTC
. TRBJ1-1 TRBV11-2 . CASSLREWTEAFF TGTGCCAGCAGCTTGAGAGAGTGGACTGAAGCTTTCTTT
. TRBJ1-2 TRBV19 . CASSPEGDYGYTF TGTGCCAGTAGTCCGGAGGGGGACTATGGCTACACCTTC